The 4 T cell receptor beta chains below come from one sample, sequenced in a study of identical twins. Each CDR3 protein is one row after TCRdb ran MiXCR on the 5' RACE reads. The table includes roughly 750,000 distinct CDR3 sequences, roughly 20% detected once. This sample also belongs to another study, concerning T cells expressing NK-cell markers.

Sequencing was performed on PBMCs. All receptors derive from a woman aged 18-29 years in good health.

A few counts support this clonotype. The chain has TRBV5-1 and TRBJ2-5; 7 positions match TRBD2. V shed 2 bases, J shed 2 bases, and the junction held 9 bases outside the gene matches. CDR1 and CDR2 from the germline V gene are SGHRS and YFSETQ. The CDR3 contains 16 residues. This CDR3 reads CASSFRRLAVQETQYF. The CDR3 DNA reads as TGCGCCAGCAGCTTTAGGAGACTAGCAGTTCAAGAGACCCAGTACTTC.

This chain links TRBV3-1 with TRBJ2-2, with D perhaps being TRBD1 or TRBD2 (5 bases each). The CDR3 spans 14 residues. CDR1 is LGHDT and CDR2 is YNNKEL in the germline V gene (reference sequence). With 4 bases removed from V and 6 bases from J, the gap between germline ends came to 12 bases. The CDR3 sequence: CASSLGTAAGELFF. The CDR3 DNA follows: TGTGCCAGCAGCCTAGGGACGGCAGCCGGGGAGCTGTTTTTT.

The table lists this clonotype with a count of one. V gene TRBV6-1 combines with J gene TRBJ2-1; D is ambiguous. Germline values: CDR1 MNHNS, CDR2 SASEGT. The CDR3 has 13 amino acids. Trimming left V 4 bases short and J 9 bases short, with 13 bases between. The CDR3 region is CASSGAGRAEQFF. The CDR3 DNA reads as TGTGCCAGCAGTGGGGCAGGTAGGGCTGAGCAGTTCTTC.

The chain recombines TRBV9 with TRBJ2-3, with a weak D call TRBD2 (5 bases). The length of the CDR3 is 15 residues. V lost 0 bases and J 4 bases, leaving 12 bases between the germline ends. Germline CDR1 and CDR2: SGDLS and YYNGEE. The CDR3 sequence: CASSVVGSVSDTQYF. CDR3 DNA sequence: TGTGCCAGCAGCGTAGTGGGTAGCGTATCAGATACGCAGTATTTT.